The 6 T cell receptor beta chains below were found in one sample sequenced in a study of blood T cell repertoires in COVID-19. Sequencing was performed with immunoSEQ multiplex PCR; in TCRdb, only in-frame clones are kept and a portion is missing. The sample contains around 93,000 clones, just under 90% of which appear only once. The source material was peripheral blood. Receptors were obtained from a human donor in a cohort sampled during active COVID-19.

The rearrangement uses TRBV2 and TRBJ2-3, with a tentative D call TRBD2 (6 bases). CDR1 is SNHLY and CDR2 is FYNNEI in the germline V gene. The CDR3 totals 17 residues. The V end lost 0 bases, the J end lost 5 bases, and 18 bases lay between the germline ends. The CDR3 reads CASSEALLGGAGDTQYF. CDR3 DNA: TGTGCCAGCAGTGAAGCGCTTCTGGGCGGGGCGGGAGATACGCAGTATTTT.

The rearrangement links TRBV9 to TRBJ2-2; TRBD2 matches 8 bases. The germline V gene has CDR1 SGDLS and CDR2 YYNGEE. There are 15 residues in the CDR3. J gave up 6 bases and V 1 base, and 5 bases lay outside the gene matches. CDR3 sequence reads: CASSVIGGLAGELFF. In DNA, the CDR3 is TGTGCCAGCAGCGTAATAGGGGGACTAGCCGGGGAGCTGTTTTTT.

The V gene is TRBV28, the J gene TRBJ1-2, with D perhaps TRBD1 (5 bases). Germline loops: CDR1 MDHEN, CDR2 SYDVKM. CDR3 length: 17 residues. The V end lost 3 bases, the J end lost 4 bases, and 21 bases lay between the germline ends. The CDR3 DNA is TGTGCCAGCAGTTTTCCCCTGGGGGGAGGCCAATCCTATGGCTACACCTTC. This codes for CASSFPLGGGQSYGYTF.

This clone came up once. The DNA of the CDR3 is TGTGCCAGTAGTACTTGGGCAAAGACAGATACGCAGTATTTT. Encoded protein: CASSTWAKTDTQYF. The chain combines TRBV19 with TRBJ2-3; D remains unclear. There are 14 residues in the CDR3. With 4 bases removed from V and 3 bases from J, the gap between germline ends came to 11 bases. CDR1 LNHDA and CDR2 SQIVND come from the germline V gene (reference sequence).

The V gene is TRBV4-2, the J gene TRBJ2-7; TRBD2 might be the D (5 bases). CDR3 length: 16 amino acids. Germline values: CDR1 LGHNA, CDR2 YNFKEQ. Between the trimmed V and J ends, which lost 0 bases and 4 bases, there was a span of 16 bases. The CDR3 DNA follows: TGTGCCAGCAGCCAAGATATTGGACTGGTCGCTTACGAGCAGTACTTC. This translates into CASSQDIGLVAYEQYF.

V gene TRBV5-1 combines with J gene TRBJ2-7; D uncertain. The CDR3 length is 18 residues. Germline CDR1 SGHRS, CDR2 YFSETQ. Between the trimmed V and J ends, which lost 0 bases and 4 bases, there was a span of 23 bases. The chain's CDR3 is CASSLALSAWQASYEQYF. Written as DNA, the CDR3 is TGCGCCAGCAGCTTGGCTTTGTCTGCGTGGCAGGCCTCATACGAGCAGTACTTC.